The next 14 T cell receptor beta chains were all read from a single sample in a study of blood T cell repertoires in COVID-19. Here immunoSEQ multiplex PCR was the method, and the copy in TCRdb shows in-frame clones only, minus some. The repertoire holds tens of thousands of clones, with approximately 85% as singletons. The specimen sequenced was peripheral blood. Receptor source: a man aged 50-60 years with active COVID-19.

The chain employs TRBV9 and TRBJ2-5; D is unclear. The CDR3 has 14 residues. The germline V gene encodes CDR1 SGDLS and CDR2 YYNGEE. V was shortened by 4 bases and J by 5 bases, with 15 bases between the two germline ends. CDR3 DNA: TGTGCCAGCAGCCGAGACACGTGGTCGGAGACCCAGTACTTC. Protein: CASSRDTWSETQYF.

The chain employs TRBV4-2 and TRBJ1-2, with D perhaps TRBD1 (5 bases). This CDR3 spans 13 amino acids. Per the germline V gene, CDR1 is LGHNA and CDR2 is YNFKEQ. The V end was cut by 0 bases, the J end by 7 bases, with 9 bases between. Here the CDR3 reads CASSQDSTGGYTF. In DNA, the CDR3 is TGTGCCAGCAGCCAAGACTCAACAGGTGGCTACACCTTC.

The J gene is TRBJ2-2, the V gene TRBV10-3, with D possibly being TRBD2 (5 bases). The V gene's germline CDR1 is ENHRY and CDR2 SYGVKD. This CDR3 is built from 14 residues. Trimming took off 6 bases at V and 6 bases at J, with 14 bases between the two ends. This CDR3 is CAIRILEEAGELFF. CDR3 bases: TGTGCCATCAGAATACTAGAGGAGGCCGGGGAGCTGTTTTTT.

The genes are TRBV3-1 (or the pseudogene TRBV3-2) and TRBJ2-3; TRBD2 might be the D (5 bases). The CDR3 spans 14 residues. The germline V gene encodes CDR1 LGHDT and CDR2 YNNKEL (reference sequence). V dropped 6 bases and J dropped 2 bases, with 12 bases sitting between them. The CDR3 bases are TGTGCCAGCAGAACCGGACTTTACACAGATACGCAGTATTTT. Amino acid sequence: CASRTGLYTDTQYF.

This sequence joins TRBV5-6 and TRBJ2-7, with 11 bases that match TRBD2. Germline CDR1 is SGHDT and CDR2 is YYEEEE. V lost 0 bases to trimming and J lost 0 bases; unmatched junction nucleotides: 8. CDR3 length: 18 residues. DNA of the CDR3: TGTGCCAGCAGCTTGGGTAGCGGGAGGGCCTTAAACTCCTACGAGCAGTACGTC. Its protein product is CASSLGSGRALNSYEQYV.

The V gene is TRBV5-1, the J gene TRBJ2-5; TRBD2 agrees at 8 bases. Trimming removed 4 bases from V and 5 bases from J; junction bases left unmatched: 13. The germline V gene encodes CDR1 SGHRS and CDR2 YFSETQ. This CDR3 region has 16 residues. For the CDR3, the DNA is TGCGCCAGCAGCCCAACCGGGACCTCGGGAGGGGAGACCCAGTACTTC. Translated: CASSPTGTSGGETQYF.

This chain connects TRBV18 to TRBJ2-3; 8 bases are shared with TRBD2. This CDR3 has 17 amino acids. Trimming removed 0 bases from V and 3 bases from J; junction bases left unmatched: 8. Germline CDR1 and CDR2: KGHSH and LQKENI. CDR3: CASSPPRAGVQTDTQYF. In nucleotides, the CDR3 is TGTGCCAGCTCACCACCGCGAGCGGGAGTGCAAACAGATACGCAGTATTTT. Filled out from reference TRBV18 and TRBJ2-3, the complete variable domain reads NAGVMQNPRHLVRRRGQEARLRCSPMKGHSHVYWYRQLPEEGLKFMVYLQKENIIDESGMPKERFSAEFPKEGPSILRIQQVVRGDSAAYFCASSPPRAGVQTDTQYFGPGTRLTVL.

The chain employs TRBV6-4 and TRBJ1-2; D uncertain. This CDR3 has 12 residues. V dropped 4 bases and J dropped 11 bases, with 14 bases sitting between them. The germline gives CDR1 MRHNA, CDR2 SNTAGT. The CDR3 sequence is CASSAYPTGYTF. The DNA of the CDR3 is TGTGCCAGCAGTGCCTATCCAACCGGGTACACCTTC.

The J gene is TRBJ2-2, the V gene TRBV12-5; D not resolved. CDR3 length: 16 amino acids. V was shortened by 2 bases and J by 0 bases, with 10 bases between the two germline ends. Germline-derived CDR1 and CDR2 are LGHNT and FRNRAP. CDR3 DNA: TGTGCTAGTGGTTTGAATACAGCAACGAACACCGGGGAGCTGTTTTTT. Protein: CASGLNTATNTGELFF.

The chain uses TRBV24-1 and TRBJ2-1, with TRBD2 matching over 9 bases. The CDR3 covers 15 residues. Germline V gene lookup returns CDR1 KGHDR and CDR2 SFDVKD. With V trimmed by 4 bases and J by 7 bases, 7 bases remained unmatched. The CDR3 nucleotides are TGTGCCACCAGTGAAGGACTAGCGTTGGAGAATGAGCAGTTCTTC. Translating gives CATSEGLALENEQFF.

The J gene is TRBJ2-1, the V gene TRBV7-6, with D perhaps TRBD1 (7 bases). Germline lookup yields CDR1 SGHVS and CDR2 FNYEAQ. The germline V and J ends were trimmed by 2 bases and 0 bases, with 17 bases remaining between them. The CDR3 sequence is 18 residues long. The CDR3 sequence: CASSLFSSQGGSYNEQFF. The CDR3 nucleotides are TGTGCCAGCAGCTTATTTAGTTCCCAGGGGGGCTCCTACAATGAGCAGTTCTTC.

This chain uses TRBV5-6 with TRBJ2-7, with 8 bases aligning to TRBD1. The V and J ends lost 4 bases and 4 bases, in that order; junction bases with no gene match: 7. Germline V CDR1 and CDR2: SGHDT, YYEEEE. This CDR3 spans 14 amino acids. The CDR3 bases are TGTGCCAGCAGCACACACAGGGGGGTATACGAGCAGTACGTC. Translated: CASSTHRGVYEQYV.

Only a few counts were recorded for this clone. The chain carries TRBV7-8 and TRBJ2-7; D possibly corresponds to TRBD2 (5 bases). Trimming pared 2 bases from V and 6 bases from J, leaving 11 bases between. The length of the CDR3 is 13 residues. The germline gives CDR1 SGHVS, CDR2 FQNEAQ. CDR3 sequence reads: CASSLSFAGEQYV. The CDR3 DNA sequence: TGTGCCAGCAGCTTATCCTTCGCGGGCGAGCAGTACGTC.

The chain combines TRBV5-6 with TRBJ1-4; 7 bases align to TRBD1. This CDR3 spans 16 amino acids. V lost 1 base and J lost 8; bases outside the gene matches: 11. Germline CDR1 is SGHDT and CDR2 is YYEEEE. The CDR3 sequence: CASSLLGQGVAEKLFF. The CDR3 coding sequence is TGTGCCAGCAGCTTGCTTGGGCAGGGGGTAGCGGAAAAACTGTTTTTT. Using reference TRBV5-6 and TRBJ1-4 for the parts outside the CDR3, the full variable domain is DAGVTQSPTHLIKTRGQQVTLRCSPKSGHDTVSWYQQALGQGPQFIFQYYEEEERQRGNFPDRFSGHQFPNYSSELNVNALLLGDSALYLCASSLLGQGVAEKLFFGSGTQLSVL.